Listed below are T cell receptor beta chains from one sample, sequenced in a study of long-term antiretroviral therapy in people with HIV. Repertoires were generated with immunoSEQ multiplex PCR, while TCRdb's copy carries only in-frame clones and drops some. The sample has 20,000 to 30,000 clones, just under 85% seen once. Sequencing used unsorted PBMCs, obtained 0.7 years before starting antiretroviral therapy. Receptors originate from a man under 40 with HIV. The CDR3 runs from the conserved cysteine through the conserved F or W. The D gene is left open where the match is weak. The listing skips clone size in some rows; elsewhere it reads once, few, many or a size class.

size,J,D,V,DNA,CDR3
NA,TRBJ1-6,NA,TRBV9,TGTGCCAGCAGCGTAAAGGCAGGGGACAATTCACCCCTCCACTTT,CASSVKAGDNSPLHF
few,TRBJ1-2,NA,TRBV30,TGTGCCTGGAGTGTAGGCCGGGCCAGGCTATTC,CAWSVGRARLF
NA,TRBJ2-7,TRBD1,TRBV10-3,TGTGCCAGCGAACCGGGACAGGGGTTGTGGGAGCAGTACTTC,CASEPGQGLWEQYF
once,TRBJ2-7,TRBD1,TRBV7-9,TGTGCCAGCAGCTTAGCCGGGACAGGGTCGTACGAGCAGTACTTC,CASSLAGTGSYEQYF
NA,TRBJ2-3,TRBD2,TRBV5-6,TGTGCCAGCAGCAGGCGGGGGAGCACAGATACGCAGTATTTT,CASSRRGSTDTQYF
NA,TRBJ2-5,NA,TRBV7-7,TGTGCTAGCAGCTTTAGTAGCATAGGCGAGACCCAGTACTTC,CASSFSSIGETQYF
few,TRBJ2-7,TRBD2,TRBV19,TGTGCCAGTAGTATCGGGGGGGCAAACTACGAGCAGTACTTC,CASSIGGANYEQYF
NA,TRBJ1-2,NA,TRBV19,TGTGCCAGTAGTCCTTGGACGGGCAACTATGGCTACACCTTC,CASSPWTGNYGYTF
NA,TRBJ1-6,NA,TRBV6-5,TGTGCCAGCAGGGATGGTAATTCACCCCTCCACTTT,CASRDGNSPLHF
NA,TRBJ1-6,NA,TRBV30,TGTGCCTGGAGCGCCTTCTCCGGGCCAAACAATTCACCCCTCCACTTT,CAWSAFSGPNNSPLHF
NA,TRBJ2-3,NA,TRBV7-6,TGTGCCAGCAGCTGGGAACTCACAGATACGCAGTATTTT,CASSWELTDTQYF
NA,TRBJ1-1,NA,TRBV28,TGTGCCAGCAGCTCGACAGTGAACACTGAAGCTTTCTTT,CASSSTVNTEAFF
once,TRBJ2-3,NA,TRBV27,TGTGCCAGCAGTGGGTTGGGACTCCGGACGCAGTATTTT,CASSGLGLRTQYF
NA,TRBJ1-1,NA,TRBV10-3,TGTGCCATCTCGTCTCGAGAGGGTGGTGGCACTGAAGCTTTCTTT,CAISSREGGGTEAFF
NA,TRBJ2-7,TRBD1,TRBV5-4,TGTGCCAGCAGCCAACAGGGGTACGAGCAGTACTTC,CASSQQGYEQYF
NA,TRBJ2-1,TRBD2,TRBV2,TGTGCCAGCAGTGGGGGGGCGGGAGGATTCAATGAGCAGTTCTTC,CASSGGAGGFNEQFF
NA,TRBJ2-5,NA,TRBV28,TGTGCCAGCAGTTTTAACCGGGGCAGTTTGAAAGAGACCCAGTACTTC,CASSFNRGSLKETQYF
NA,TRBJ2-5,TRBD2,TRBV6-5,TGTGCCAGCAGATTAGCGGGGGGGGTCCAAGAGACCCAGTACTTC,CASRLAGGVQETQYF
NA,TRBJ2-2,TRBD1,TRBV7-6,TGTGCCAGCAGCCCCCGGACAGGGTCCACCGGGGAGCTGTTTTTT,CASSPRTGSTGELFF
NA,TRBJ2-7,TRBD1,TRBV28,TGTGCCAGCAGTTTACGACAGGGTAGGGTGCAGTACTTC,CASSLRQGRVQYF
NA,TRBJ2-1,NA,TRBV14,TGTGCCAGCAGCCAAGATCGCCTTTGGGACGGCGGACCCTACAATGAGCAGTTCTTC,CASSQDRLWDGGPYNEQFF
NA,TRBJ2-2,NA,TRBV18,TGTGCCAGCTCACCACGACAGAACACCGGGGAGCTGTTTTTT,CASSPRQNTGELFF
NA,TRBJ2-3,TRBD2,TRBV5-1,TGCGCCAGCACCCTGAACGGGAGGGCGAGCACAGATACGCAGTATTTT,CASTLNGRASTDTQYF
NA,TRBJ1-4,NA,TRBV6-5,TGTGCCAGCAGTTATGGGCCGGGCAATGAAAAACTGTTTTTT,CASSYGPGNEKLFF
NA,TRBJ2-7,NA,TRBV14,TGTGCCAGCAGCCCCCTGAGCTCCTACGAGCAGTACTTC,CASSPLSSYEQYF
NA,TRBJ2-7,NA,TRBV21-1,TGTGCCAGCAGCAAAAGGGACAGGGGGCGCTACGAGCAGTACTTC,CASSKRDRGRYEQYF
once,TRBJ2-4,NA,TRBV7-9,TGTGCCAGCAGCGCCTGGGGGGCGGCCAAAAACATTCAGTACTTC,CASSAWGAAKNIQYF
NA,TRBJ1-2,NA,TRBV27,TGTGCCAGCACCCGTAGAGGGACCCATGGCTACACCTTC,CASTRRGTHGYTF
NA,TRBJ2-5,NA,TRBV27,TGTGCCAGCAGTTTAGGGCAGGGACCACGGAGGGGGACCCAGTACTTC,CASSLGQGPRRGTQYF
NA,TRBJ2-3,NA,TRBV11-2,TGTGCCAGCAGCTTAGCGGGGCAGTGGGGCACAGATACGCAGTATTTT,CASSLAGQWGTDTQYF
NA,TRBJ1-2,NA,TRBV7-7,TGTGCCAGCACCTTTTTGGCCTTCGATGGCTACACCTTC,CASTFLAFDGYTF
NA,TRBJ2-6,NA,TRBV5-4,TGTGCCAGCAGCTTGCTAAGCTCTGGGGCCAACGTCCTGACTTTC,CASSLLSSGANVLTF
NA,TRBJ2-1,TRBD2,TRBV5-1,TGCGCCAGCAGCTTTGGACTAGCGGCCGTACACTCCTACAATGAGCAGTTCTTC,CASSFGLAAVHSYNEQFF
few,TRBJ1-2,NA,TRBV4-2,TGTGCCAGCAGCCAAGATTCAGGTTTGGGGGGCTACACCTTC,CASSQDSGLGGYTF
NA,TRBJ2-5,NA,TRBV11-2,TGTGCCAGCAGCCCGGTAGGGTATCACCAAGAGACCCAGTACTTC,CASSPVGYHQETQYF
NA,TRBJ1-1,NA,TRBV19,TGTGCCAGTAGTATAGATGTCCCCCAGGGACTGTCGATGAACACTGAAGCTTTCTTT,CASSIDVPQGLSMNTEAFF
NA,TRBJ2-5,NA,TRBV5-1,TGCGCCAGCAGTCTAATCGGGAACCAAGAGACCCAGTACTTC,CASSLIGNQETQYF
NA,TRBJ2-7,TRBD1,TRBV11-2,TGTGCCAGCAGCTTCAGGGGGTGGCAATCAACATCCTACGAGCAGTACTTC,CASSFRGWQSTSYEQYF
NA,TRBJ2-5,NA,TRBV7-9,TGTGCCAGCACCCAAACCCGGACAGCGGAGTACTTC,CASTQTRTAEYF
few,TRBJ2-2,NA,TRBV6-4,TGTGCCAGCGGTTTAGCGGACACCGGGGAGCTGTTTTTT,CASGLADTGELFF
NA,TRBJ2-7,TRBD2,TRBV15,TGTGCCACCAGCAGAGACCAGAGTAGCGGGAGCCCCTACGAGCAGTACTTC,CATSRDQSSGSPYEQYF
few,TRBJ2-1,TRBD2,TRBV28,TGTGCCAGCAGTTTATCGGGACTAGCGGGAGAAGGCGATGAGCAGTTCTTC,CASSLSGLAGEGDEQFF
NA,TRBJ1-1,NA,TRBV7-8,TGTGCCAGCAGCTTAGGACTAGAGCGAAGGACTGAAGCTTTCTTT,CASSLGLERRTEAFF
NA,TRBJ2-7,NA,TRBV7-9,TGTGCCAGCAGCTCCCCCCCTACAGGGGGGGGGAGGTACGAGCAGTACTTC,CASSSPPTGGGRYEQYF
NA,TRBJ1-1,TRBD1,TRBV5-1,TGCGCCAGCAGCTTGGACCCGACAGGGCCCAATGCTGAAGCTTTCTTT,CASSLDPTGPNAEAFF
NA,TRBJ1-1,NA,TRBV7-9,TGTGCCAGCAGCTTAGCGTTAAGCTGGAACACTGAAGCTTTCTTT,CASSLALSWNTEAFF
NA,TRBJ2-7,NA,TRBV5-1,TGCGCCAGCAGCTTTGGCGGAACCTACGAGCAGTACTTC,CASSFGGTYEQYF
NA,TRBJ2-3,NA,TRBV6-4,TGTGCCAGCAGTGCGGGGGGCACAGATACGCAGTATTTT,CASSAGGTDTQYF